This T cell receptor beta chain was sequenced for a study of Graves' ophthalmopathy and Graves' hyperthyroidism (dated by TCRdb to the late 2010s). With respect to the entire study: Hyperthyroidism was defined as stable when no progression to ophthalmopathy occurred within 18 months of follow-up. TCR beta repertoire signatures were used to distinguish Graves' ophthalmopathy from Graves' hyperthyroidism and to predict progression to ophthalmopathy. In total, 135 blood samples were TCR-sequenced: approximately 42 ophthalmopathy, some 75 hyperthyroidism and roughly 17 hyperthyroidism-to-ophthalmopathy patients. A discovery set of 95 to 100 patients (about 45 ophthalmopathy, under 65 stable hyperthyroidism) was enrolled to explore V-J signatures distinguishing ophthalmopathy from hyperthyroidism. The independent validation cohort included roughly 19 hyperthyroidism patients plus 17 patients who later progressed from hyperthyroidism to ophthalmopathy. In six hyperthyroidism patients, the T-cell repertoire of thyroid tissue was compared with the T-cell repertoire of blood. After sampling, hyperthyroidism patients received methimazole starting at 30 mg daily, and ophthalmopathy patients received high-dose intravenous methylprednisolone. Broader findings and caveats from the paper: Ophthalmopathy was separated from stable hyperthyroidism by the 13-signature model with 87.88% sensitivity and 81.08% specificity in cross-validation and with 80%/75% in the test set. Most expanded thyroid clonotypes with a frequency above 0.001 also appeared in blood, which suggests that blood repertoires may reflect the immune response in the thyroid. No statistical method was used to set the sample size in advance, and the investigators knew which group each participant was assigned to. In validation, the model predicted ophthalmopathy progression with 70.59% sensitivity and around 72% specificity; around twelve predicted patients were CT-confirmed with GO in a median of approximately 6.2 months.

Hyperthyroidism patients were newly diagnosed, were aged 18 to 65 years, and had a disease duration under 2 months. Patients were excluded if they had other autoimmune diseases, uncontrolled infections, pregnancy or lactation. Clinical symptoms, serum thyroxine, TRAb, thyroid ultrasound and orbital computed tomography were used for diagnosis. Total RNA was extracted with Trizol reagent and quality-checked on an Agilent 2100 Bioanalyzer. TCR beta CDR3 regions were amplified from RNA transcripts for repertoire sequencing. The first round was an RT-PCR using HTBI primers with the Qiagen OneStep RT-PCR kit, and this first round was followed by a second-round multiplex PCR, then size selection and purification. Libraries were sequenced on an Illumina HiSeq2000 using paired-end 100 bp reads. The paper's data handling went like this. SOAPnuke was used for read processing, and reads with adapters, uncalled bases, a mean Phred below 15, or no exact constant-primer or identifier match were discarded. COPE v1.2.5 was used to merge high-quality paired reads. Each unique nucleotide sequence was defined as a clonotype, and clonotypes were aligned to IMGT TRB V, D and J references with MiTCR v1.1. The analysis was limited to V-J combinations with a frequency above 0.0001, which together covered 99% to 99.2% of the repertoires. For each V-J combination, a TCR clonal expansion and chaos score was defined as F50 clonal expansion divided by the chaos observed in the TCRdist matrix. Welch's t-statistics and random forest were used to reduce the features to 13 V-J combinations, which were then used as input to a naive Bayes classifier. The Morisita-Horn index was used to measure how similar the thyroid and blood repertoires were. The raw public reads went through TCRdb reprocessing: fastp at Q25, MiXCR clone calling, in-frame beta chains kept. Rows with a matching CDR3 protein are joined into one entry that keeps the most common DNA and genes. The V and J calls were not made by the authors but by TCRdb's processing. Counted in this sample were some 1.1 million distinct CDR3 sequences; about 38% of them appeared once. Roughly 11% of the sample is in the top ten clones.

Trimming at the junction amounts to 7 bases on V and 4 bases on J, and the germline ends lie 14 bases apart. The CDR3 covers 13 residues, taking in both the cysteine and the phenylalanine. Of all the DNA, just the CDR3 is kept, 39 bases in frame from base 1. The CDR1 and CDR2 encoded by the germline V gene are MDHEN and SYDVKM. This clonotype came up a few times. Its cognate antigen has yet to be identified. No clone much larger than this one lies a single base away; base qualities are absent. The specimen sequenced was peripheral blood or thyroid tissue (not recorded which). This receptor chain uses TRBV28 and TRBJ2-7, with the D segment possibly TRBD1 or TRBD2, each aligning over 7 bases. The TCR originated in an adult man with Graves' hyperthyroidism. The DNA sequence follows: TGTGCCAGCACCCAGGGGGGGGGTTACGAGCAGTACTTC. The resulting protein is CASTQGGGYEQYF.